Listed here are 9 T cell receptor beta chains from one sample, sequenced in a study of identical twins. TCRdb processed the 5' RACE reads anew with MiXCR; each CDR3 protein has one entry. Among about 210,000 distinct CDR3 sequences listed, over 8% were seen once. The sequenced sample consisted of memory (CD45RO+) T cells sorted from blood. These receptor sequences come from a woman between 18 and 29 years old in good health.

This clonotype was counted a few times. CDR3 protein: CASSPVPRLNTGELFF. The CDR3 DNA sequence: TGTGCCAGCTCACCTGTCCCACGACTCAACACCGGGGAGCTGTTTTTT. The chain has TRBV18 and TRBJ2-2; D unresolved. The CDR3 extends over 16 amino acids. From germline, CDR1 is KGHSH and CDR2 LQKENI. V shed 3 bases and J shed 2 bases, with 13 bases lying between them.

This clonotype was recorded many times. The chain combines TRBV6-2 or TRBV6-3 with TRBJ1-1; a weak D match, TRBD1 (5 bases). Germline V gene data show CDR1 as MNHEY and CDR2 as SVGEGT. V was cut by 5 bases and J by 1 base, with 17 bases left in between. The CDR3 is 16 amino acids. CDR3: CASSHILGTRNTEAFF. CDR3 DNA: TGTGCCAGCAGTCATATACTTGGGACCCGGAACACTGAAGCTTTCTTT.

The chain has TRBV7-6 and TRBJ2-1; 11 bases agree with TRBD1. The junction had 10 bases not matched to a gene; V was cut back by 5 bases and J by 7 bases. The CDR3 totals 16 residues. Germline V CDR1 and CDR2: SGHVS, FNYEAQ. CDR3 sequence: CASSPGQGGTLNEQFF. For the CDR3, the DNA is TGTGCCAGCAGCCCGGGACAGGGGGGCACCTTAAATGAGCAGTTCTTC.

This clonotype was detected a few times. This CDR3 reads CASKRDRTYEQYF. In DNA, the CDR3 is TGTGCCAGCAAAAGGGACAGAACCTACGAGCAGTACTTC. V usage is TRBV6-1 and J usage is TRBJ2-7; 7 nucleotides agree with TRBD1. The ends lost 7 bases at V and 2 bases at J; junction bases unmatched: 5. The CDR3 covers 13 residues. The germline gives CDR1 MNHNS, CDR2 SASEGT.

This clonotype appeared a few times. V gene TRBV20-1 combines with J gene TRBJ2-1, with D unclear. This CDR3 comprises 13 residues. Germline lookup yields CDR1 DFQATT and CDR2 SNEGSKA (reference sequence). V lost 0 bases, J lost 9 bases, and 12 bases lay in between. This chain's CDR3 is CSARDFPLGEQFF. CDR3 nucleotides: TGCAGTGCTAGAGACTTCCCCCTGGGTGAGCAGTTCTTC.

This chain's CDR3 is CASSRGDVVYGYTF. As DNA, the CDR3 is TGCGCCAGCAGTCGGGGCGACGTGGTCTATGGCTACACCTTC. The chain recombines TRBV5-1 with TRBJ1-2; perhaps TRBD1 as D (5 bases). The V end was cut by 5 bases, the J end by 4 bases, with 15 bases between. CDR3 size: 14 residues. Germline CDR1 SGHRS, CDR2 YFSETQ. Full variable domain (rest looked up from reference TRBV5-1 and TRBJ1-2): KAGVTQTPRYLIKTRGQQVTLSCSPISGHRSVSWYQQTPGQGLQFLFEYFSETQRNKGNFPGRFSGRQFSNSRSEMNVSTLELGDSALYLCASSRGDVVYGYTFGSGTRLTVV.

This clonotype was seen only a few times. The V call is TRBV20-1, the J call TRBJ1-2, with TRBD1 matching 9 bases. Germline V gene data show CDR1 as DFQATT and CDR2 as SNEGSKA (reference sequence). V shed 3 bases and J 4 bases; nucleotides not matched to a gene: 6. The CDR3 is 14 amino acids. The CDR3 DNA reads TGCAGTGCTAGGGCCTCGGACAGGGGCTATGGCTACACCTTC. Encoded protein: CSARASDRGYGYTF.

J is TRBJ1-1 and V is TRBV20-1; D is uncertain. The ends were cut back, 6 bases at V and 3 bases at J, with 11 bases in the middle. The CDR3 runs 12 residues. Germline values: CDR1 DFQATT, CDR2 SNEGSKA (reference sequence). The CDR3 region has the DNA TGCAGTGCGTTCGACGGATACACTGAAGCTTTCTTT. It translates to CSAFDGYTEAFF.

The CDR3 DNA reads TGTGCCAGCAGCCTTAGCGGGAGTGGCTACGAGCAGTACTTC. Protein: CASSLSGSGYEQYF. The chain couples TRBV7-2 to TRBJ2-7; 9 positions match TRBD2. CDR1 is SGHTA, CDR2 FQGNSA, per germline. The trim removed 5 bases at V and 3 bases at J, leaving 5 bases unmatched. The CDR3 has 14 residues.